This T cell receptor beta chain originates from a study of T-cell memory formation after mild COVID-19. Study-level information: TCR clusters were mostly confined to one donor each.

Barcoded TCR alpha and TCR beta cDNA libraries with UMIs came from 5'RACE using constant-segment primers. Each CDR3 protein gets one entry after TCRdb re-called the 5' RACE reads with MiXCR. Of roughly 410,000 distinct CDR3 sequences listed, approximately 24% are singletons. General observations from the study: Clones that contracted from day 15 to 85 were balanced CD4/CD8, while later expanders leaned CD4+. Of the contracting clones, CD4+ ones lay mainly in CM and EM, and CD8+ ones in EMRA.

As concerns this clonotype: Its antigen remains unidentified.

Germline V gene sequence: CDR1 SEHNR, CDR2 FQNEAQ (reference sequence). The CDR3 spans 16 residues. V lost 3 bases to trimming and J lost 6 bases; unmatched junction nucleotides: 9. Source material: PBMCs or a T cell subset sorted from them (not recorded which). The chain carries TRBV7-9 and TRBJ2-1; 9 positions agree with TRBD2. The sequence was collected from an adult woman who had mild COVID-19 (a few samples of this study predate the infection). Cell type and time point are not known. CDR3 residues: CASSFRGAGGPNEQFF. CDR3 coding DNA: TGTGCCAGCAGCTTTCGTGGGGCGGGAGGGCCCAATGAGCAGTTCTTC.